This TCR beta chain stems from a study of shared clonotypes between healthy human individuals. The CDR3 totals 14 residues. V was pared by 1 base and J by 8 bases, with 7 bases of the junction left unmatched. Per the germline V gene, CDR1 is SGHTA and CDR2 is FQGTGA. Findings and limits, study-wide: The study generally estimated greater richness for naive than memory subsets.

Details on this clone: Its antigen remains unidentified.

The data were produced by immunoSEQ multiplex PCR, yet TCRdb's version contains in-frame clones alone and is incomplete. The sample has 2 million to 3 million clones, 93% seen once. The sequence came from a man in his late teens or twenties in good health. Some clones in this sample may be carry-over from other donors' samples. Sequencing was performed on naive CD4+ T cells from PBMCs. Subset: CD45RA+ positively selected. This sequence joins TRBV7-3 and TRBJ1-2; 7 bases map to TRBD1. For the CDR3, the DNA is TGTGCCAGCAGCTTAAGGGCTGGACAGGCCGGCTACACCTTC. It codes for CASSLRAGQAGYTF.